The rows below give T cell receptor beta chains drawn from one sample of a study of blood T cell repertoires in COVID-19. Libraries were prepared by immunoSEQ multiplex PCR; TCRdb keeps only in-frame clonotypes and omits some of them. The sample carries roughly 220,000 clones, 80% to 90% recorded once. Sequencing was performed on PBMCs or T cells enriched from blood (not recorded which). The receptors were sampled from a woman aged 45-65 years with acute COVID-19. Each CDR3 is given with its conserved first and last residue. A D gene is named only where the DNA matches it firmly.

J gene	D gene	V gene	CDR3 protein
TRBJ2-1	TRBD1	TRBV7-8	CASIPGQGSNEQFF
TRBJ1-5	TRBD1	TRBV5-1	CASSLGGQVKQPQHF
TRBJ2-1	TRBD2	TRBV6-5	CASTPGTSGNNEQFF
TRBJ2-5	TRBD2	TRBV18	CASSPRLAGGSSQETQYF
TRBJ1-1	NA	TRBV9	CASSVDSPNTEAFF
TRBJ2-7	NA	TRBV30	CAWAMGGARIEQYF
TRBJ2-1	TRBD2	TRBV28	CASSWAGAAYNEQFF
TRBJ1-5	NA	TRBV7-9	CASSSTEGQPQHF
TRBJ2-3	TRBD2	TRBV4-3	CASSQERLAGASYTQYF
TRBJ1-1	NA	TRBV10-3	CAIRGGLNTEAFF
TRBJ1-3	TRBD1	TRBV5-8	CASSETGAGNTIYF
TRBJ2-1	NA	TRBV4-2	CASSQEGYRTNEQFF
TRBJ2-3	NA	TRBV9	CASSLGLEIDTQYF
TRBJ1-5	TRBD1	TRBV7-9	CASSPGAQGAVGQPQHF
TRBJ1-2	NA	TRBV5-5	CASSLILRANYGYTF
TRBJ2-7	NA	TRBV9	CASSKRAGPYEQYF
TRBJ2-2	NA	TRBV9	CASSTRLVPGELFF